These T cell receptor beta chains were read from a single sample in a study of shared clonotypes between healthy human individuals. Generated by immunoSEQ multiplex PCR, the TCRdb table keeps only in-frame clones and is missing some. The sample lists around 2.5 million clones, approximately 93% seen once, with about 0.39% in the top ten. The sequencing input was naive CD4+ T cells from PBMCs. These receptor sequences come from a man between 18 and 35 years old in good health. Some clones in this sample may be carry-over from other donors' samples. The conserved cysteine and the conserved F or W are not part of the CDR3 here. Fields, in order: V gene, CDR3 protein.

>TRBV25-1
ASSDRGNQPQH
>TRBV5-1
ASSFGALAPLASIYEQY
>TRBV28
ASASPASGSVGEQY
>TRBV5-1
ASSFLGTNEKLF
>TRBV5-1
ASSLEGLIYEQY
>TRBV6-4
ASSAGRANEQF
>TRBV6-6
ASRPTGTTGRYY
>TRBV4-1
ASSWDIPDTQY
>TRBV28
ASSKVGADTQY
>TRBV18
ASSPQRSAYNEQF
>TRBV5-1
ASSSTGTHNEQF
>TRBV13
ASSLASGTRDTGELF
>TRBV5-4
ASAPGGVRDYGYT
>TRBV4-1
ASSQAPGGEDGELF
>TRBV19
ASSTTGVPNYGYT
>TRBV7-9
ASSTMTGNEKLF
>TRBV19
ATNTGTNYGYT
>TRBV6-1
ASTWQGSTDTQY
>TRBV10-1
ASMGLAGDADTQY
>TRBV11-2
ATERGSNTGELF
>TRBV18
ASSPGAASGYNEQF
>TRBV10-2
ASRLEGGNTEAF
>TRBV7-2
ASSTRGTDTQY
>TRBV11-2
ASSSGGGHLYNEQF
>TRBV4-3
ASSLQRPGRGTDTQY
>TRBV4-1
ASSQVGQREGRSYEQY
>TRBV28
ASSWGGSNQPQH
>TRBV7-3
ASSLGQGNSGRYTGELF